A single sample is the source of the 32 T cell receptor beta chains below, sequenced in a study of blood T cell repertoires in COVID-19. Produced via immunoSEQ multiplex PCR; TCRdb's table is partial and in-frame only. The sample holds about 100,000 clones, roughly 87% seen once. Sequenced: peripheral blood. All receptors derive from a man aged 25-45 years in a cohort sampled during active COVID-19.

J is TRBJ1-2 and V is TRBV19; 8 bases are shared with TRBD1. Germline V gives CDR1 LNHDA, CDR2 SQIVND (reference sequence). The V gene end was trimmed by 2 bases and the J gene end by 7 bases; junction bases not matched to a gene: 15. This CDR3 has 17 amino acids. CDR3 bases: TGTGCCAGTAGTATAAGAACCCACACAGGGGGACCGAGTGGCTACACCTTC. It codes for CASSIRTHTGGPSGYTF.

Here the CDR3 reads CASSLRQGWGYTF. The CDR3, as DNA: TGTGCCAGCAGCCTTAGACAGGGGTGGGGCTACACCTTC. This chain connects TRBV28 to TRBJ1-2; 8 positions agree with TRBD1. The trim removed 6 bases at V and 8 bases at J, leaving 8 bases unmatched. The CDR3 has 13 amino acids. Germline V gene data show CDR1 as MDHEN and CDR2 as SYDVKM.

Note on this clone: At one end the junction does not follow the germline gene, possibly because of a read error. The same CDR3 also results from other DNA sequences found in this sample. V usage is TRBV5-5 and J usage is TRBJ2-7; TRBD2 might be the D (6 bases). This CDR3 spans 16 amino acids. From germline, CDR1 is SGHKS and CDR2 YYEKEE (reference sequence). In nucleotides, the CDR3 is TGCGCCAGCAGCTTACACCCCGGTAGCGGCACCTACGAGCAGTACTTC. This codes for CASSLHPGSGTYEQYF. The full variable domain, completed using reference TRBV5-5 and TRBJ2-7, is DAGVTQSPTHLIKTRGQQVTLRCSPISGHKSVSWYQQVLGQGPQFIFQYYEKEERGRGNFPDRFSARQFPNYSSELNVNALLLGDSALYLCASSLHPGSGTYEQYFGPGTRLTVT.

The V call is TRBV3-1 (or the pseudogene TRBV3-2), the J call TRBJ2-2; a weak D match, TRBD2 (6 bases). The germline V and J ends were trimmed by 4 bases and 3 bases, with 9 bases remaining between them. This CDR3 is 14 amino acids long. Germline CDR1 LGHDT, CDR2 YNNKEL (reference sequence). The CDR3 spells CASSRLDYTGELFF. CDR3 DNA sequence: TGTGCCAGCAGCCGACTAGACTACACCGGGGAGCTGTTTTTT.

This clone was observed a few times. The rearrangement links TRBV19 to TRBJ1-1; the match to TRBD1 covers 8 bases. Trimming at V came to 7 bases and at J to 0 bases, leaving 10 bases not matched to a gene. The CDR3 is made up of 16 amino acids. From germline, CDR1 is LNHDA and CDR2 SQIVND (reference sequence). CDR3 DNA: TGTGCCAGTATCGATGGTTACAGGGGGATGAACACTGAAGCTTTCTTT. Protein product: CASIDGYRGMNTEAFF.

The rearrangement uses TRBV7-2 and TRBJ2-5; D gene ambiguous. V lost 0 bases and J lost 2, with 7 bases in between. CDR1 SGHTA and CDR2 FQGNSA come from the germline V gene. There are 14 residues in the CDR3. In DNA form, the CDR3 reads TGTGCCAGCAGCTTAGCCCCCCAACAAGAGACCCAGTACTTC. Its protein is CASSLAPQQETQYF.

The V gene is TRBV6-5, the J gene TRBJ1-4; 9 nucleotides line up with TRBD1. The CDR3 consists of 13 residues. The J segment lost 8 bases and the V segment lost 6 bases, leaving 4 bases of the junction unmatched. CDR1 is MNHEY and CDR2 is SVGAGI in the germline V gene. The CDR3 is CASRDRGREKLFF. Written as DNA, the CDR3 is TGTGCCAGCAGGGACAGGGGCCGGGAAAAACTGTTTTTT.

This clone was observed once. CDR3 region: CASSYSIARGELFF. CDR3 coding DNA: TGTGCCAGCAGTTACTCGATAGCTCGGGGGGAGCTGTTTTTT. The V call is TRBV6-2 or TRBV6-3, the J call TRBJ2-2; D ambiguous. The CDR3 covers 14 residues. With 0 bases removed from V and 8 bases from J, the gap between germline ends came to 10 bases. Germline values: CDR1 MNHEY, CDR2 SVGEGT.

This chain joins TRBV11-2 and TRBJ1-5; D is perhaps TRBD1 (5 bases). Germline V gene lookup returns CDR1 SGHAT and CDR2 FQNNGV. The CDR3 is 17 residues long. Trimming pared 1 base from V and 3 bases from J, leaving 16 bases between. CDR3 region: CASSLGGGQSFNQPQHF. CDR3 DNA: TGTGCCAGCAGCTTAGGGGGGGGTCAGTCCTTCAATCAGCCCCAGCATTTT.

This clone is a singleton in its sample. The V call is TRBV7-8, the J call TRBJ2-2, with 8 bases aligning to TRBD1. Germline V lookup: CDR1 SGHVS, CDR2 FQNEAQ. The ends lost 5 bases at V and 0 bases at J; junction bases unmatched: 5. The CDR3 sequence is 16 residues long. For the CDR3, the DNA is TGTGCCAGCAGCCCAGGACAGGGATCGAACACCGGGGAGCTGTTTTTT. This codes for CASSPGQGSNTGELFF.

V and J are TRBV9 and TRBJ1-4, with D hard to call. The CDR3 is made up of 14 amino acids. The germline CDR1 and CDR2 sequences are SGDLS and YYNGEE. Between the trimmed V and J ends, which lost 4 bases and 4 bases, there was a span of 11 bases. The CDR3 DNA reads as TGTGCCAGCAGCCCAGGCTTGGTTAATGAAAAACTGTTTTTT. As protein: CASSPGLVNEKLFF.

This sequence joins TRBV28 and TRBJ1-4, with 7 bases identical to TRBD1. CDR3 length: 15 amino acids. V was pared by 7 bases and J by 4 bases, with 9 bases of the junction left unmatched. Looked up from germline, CDR1 is MDHEN and CDR2 is SYDVKM. The CDR3 region is CASKEQTGNNEKLFF. DNA of the CDR3: TGTGCCAGCAAAGAACAGACAGGGAATAATGAAAAACTGTTTTTT.

V usage is TRBV6-5 and J usage is TRBJ1-5; D perhaps matches TRBD1 (5 bases). CDR3 length equals 13 residues. The V gene's germline CDR1 is MNHEY and CDR2 SVGAGI. V lost 7 bases to trimming and J lost 2 bases, with 9 bases between them. This chain's CDR3 is CASKGWGNQPQHF. The CDR3, as DNA: TGTGCCAGCAAGGGGTGGGGCAATCAGCCCCAGCATTTT.

As regards this clone: The sample holds other DNA sequences that translate to the same CDR3. The chain employs TRBV28 and TRBJ1-3, with D maybe TRBD1 (6 bases). The CDR3 is made up of 14 amino acids. CDR1 and CDR2 (germline): MDHEN, SYDVKM. Trimming pared 3 bases from V and 2 bases from J, leaving 8 bases between. CDR3 nucleotide sequence: TGTGCCAGCAGTTTTACAGGGACTGGAAACACCATATATTTT. Translation gives CASSFTGTGNTIYF.

The chain employs TRBV5-1 and TRBJ1-2; 7 positions match TRBD1. V lost 0 bases to trimming and J lost 0 bases; unmatched junction nucleotides: 11. This CDR3 is 18 amino acids long. CDR1 and CDR2 from the germline V gene are SGHRS and YFSETQ. The CDR3 DNA reads as TGCGCCAGCAGCTTGGACCCGACAGGGCGAGGGCCTAACTATGGCTACACCTTC. Protein sequence: CASSLDPTGRGPNYGYTF.

V gene TRBV7-3 combines with J gene TRBJ2-2; D unclear. Trimming took off 3 bases at V and 5 bases at J, with 7 bases between the two ends. Germline V gene sequence: CDR1 SGHTA, CDR2 FQGTGA. The CDR3 is 13 amino acids. As DNA, the CDR3 is TGTGCCAGCAGCTTGTTCCCGACCGGGGAGCTGTTTTTT. Translated, it gives CASSLFPTGELFF.

The CDR3 coding sequence is TGTGCCAGCAGCCTACCCAAGAACACTGAAGCTTTCTTT. Its protein is CASSLPKNTEAFF. The rearrangement joins TRBV7-9 to TRBJ1-1; D unclear. Per germline, CDR1 SEHNR and CDR2 FQNEAQ (reference sequence). V lost 5 bases and J lost 1, with 8 bases in between. The CDR3 runs to 13 residues. The full variable domain, with the rest looked up from reference TRBV7-9 and TRBJ1-1, is DTGVSQNPRHKITKRGQNVTFRCDPISEHNRLYWYRQTLGQGPEFLTYFQNEAQLEKSRLLSDRFSAERPKGSFSTLEIQRTEQGDSAMYLCASSLPKNTEAFFGQGTRLTVV.

This chain links TRBV30 with TRBJ1-6; D remains ambiguous. The CDR3 totals 14 residues. Trimming removed 4 bases from V and 5 bases from J, with 12 bases in between. Looked up from germline, CDR1 is GTSNPN and CDR2 is SVGIG (reference sequence). CDR3 in amino acids: CAWKTGSHNSPLHF. The CDR3 DNA sequence: TGTGCCTGGAAAACGGGGAGCCATAATTCACCCCTCCACTTT.

The chain joins TRBV24-1 to TRBJ1-5, with TRBD1 matching over 10 bases. This CDR3 has 15 amino acids. Trimming cost V 2 bases and J 5 bases; bases outside gene matches: 2. Germline V gives CDR1 KGHDR, CDR2 SFDVKD. CDR3 in amino acids: CATSDSGTGDQPQHF. DNA of the CDR3: TGTGCCACCAGTGATTCCGGGACAGGGGATCAGCCCCAGCATTTT.

By share, this clone ranks as large. The CDR3 spells CASRMTGGSRATNEKLFF. CDR3 sequence (DNA): TGTGCCAGCAGGATGACAGGGGGATCCCGTGCAACTAATGAAAAACTGTTTTTT. V gene TRBV7-9 combines with J gene TRBJ1-4, with TRBD1 identical over 9 bases. CDR3 size: 18 residues. V was pared by 6 bases and J by 0 bases, with 11 bases of the junction left unmatched. Germline V gene sequence: CDR1 SEHNR, CDR2 FQNEAQ (reference sequence).

This clone was counted once. This chain connects TRBV2 to TRBJ2-7; 7 nucleotides agree with TRBD2. The germline V gene has CDR1 SNHLY and CDR2 FYNNEI. The CDR3 has 10 residues. The ends lost 8 bases at V and 6 bases at J; junction bases unmatched: 1. The CDR3 DNA follows: TGTGCCAGCGGGGGGGGCGAGCAGTACTTC. It codes for CASGGGEQYF.

This clone was found once. The chain is built from TRBV6-2 or TRBV6-3 and TRBJ2-5; 12 positions agree with TRBD2. J lost 4 bases, V lost 4 bases, and 4 bases had no gene match. CDR1 and CDR2 (germline): MNHEY, SVGEGT. There are 15 residues in the CDR3. As DNA, the CDR3 is TGTGCCAGCAGTTGGGGACTAGCGGGTTCAGAGACCCAGTACTTC. Translated, it gives CASSWGLAGSETQYF.

The rearrangement uses TRBV19 and TRBJ2-1, with D possibly matching TRBD2 (7 bases). Per the germline V gene, CDR1 is LNHDA and CDR2 is SQIVND (reference sequence). Trimming removed 6 bases at V and 8 bases at J, with 23 bases between. The CDR3 loop spans 16 amino acids. The CDR3 DNA is TGTGCCAGTAGCGCGCTGGGGGGGCTCGGTGGCGATGAGCAGTTCTTC. Protein: CASSALGGLGGDEQFF.

The chain carries TRBV6-1 and TRBJ2-7; D is possibly TRBD1 (5 bases). Deletions cut 0 bases from V and 6 bases from J, with 15 bases between. This CDR3 spans 15 amino acids. The germline gives CDR1 MNHNS, CDR2 SASEGT. The CDR3 region is CASSEASGFSGEQYF. The CDR3, as DNA: TGTGCCAGCAGTGAAGCCTCAGGGTTCTCCGGCGAGCAGTACTTC.

V is TRBV19 and J is TRBJ2-7; D is unclear. V lost 3 bases and J lost 5, with 17 bases in between. Germline loops: CDR1 LNHDA, CDR2 SQIVND (reference sequence). The CDR3 has 15 amino acids. This CDR3 reads CASSISGSFLDEQYF. The CDR3 bases are TGTGCCAGTAGTATTAGTGGTTCATTTCTGGACGAGCAGTACTTC.

The chain combines TRBV28 with TRBJ2-3; 15 nucleotides agree with TRBD2. There are 17 residues in the CDR3. Germline CDR1 is MDHEN and CDR2 is SYDVKM. Trimming at V came to 4 bases and at J to 9 bases, leaving 11 bases not matched to a gene. CDR3 region: CASSSPGTSGGPGTQYF. CDR3 sequence (DNA): TGTGCCAGCAGTTCCCCGGGGACTAGCGGGGGGCCGGGGACGCAGTATTTT.

The V gene is TRBV6-5, the J gene TRBJ2-1; weak D call: TRBD1 (6 bases). The CDR3 covers 15 residues. Germline loops: CDR1 MNHEY, CDR2 SVGAGI. V was clipped by 7 bases and J by 2 bases, with 15 bases between them. CDR3 coding DNA: TGTGCCAGCACCCAGGGGCCAGAACCCTACAATGAGCAGTTCTTC. Protein: CASTQGPEPYNEQFF.

The chain is built from TRBV5-6 and TRBJ1-2, with 10 bases fitting TRBD1. This CDR3 contains 14 residues. CDR1 SGHDT and CDR2 YYEEEE come from the germline V gene. After removal of 0 bases from V and 6 bases from J, the junction contained 2 bases not matched to a gene. The CDR3 reads CASSLGQGANGYTF. The DNA for the CDR3 is TGTGCCAGCAGCTTGGGACAGGGGGCTAATGGCTACACCTTC.

The chain uses TRBV2 and TRBJ2-5, with TRBD1 matching over 9 bases. The V segment lost 8 bases and the J segment 7 bases; nucleotides outside the gene matches: 8. This CDR3 is 13 amino acids long. CDR1 is SNHLY and CDR2 is FYNNEI in the germline V gene. CDR3 in DNA: TGTGCCAGCCGCAGGGGACAGGGTGGGACCCAGTACTTC. This encodes CASRRGQGGTQYF.

This chain links TRBV30 with TRBJ2-7; TRBD2 aligns across 9 bases. Trimming took 0 bases from V and 3 from J; bases not matched to a gene: 6. The CDR3 has 15 residues. The germline V gene has CDR1 GTSNPN and CDR2 SVGIG (reference sequence). CDR3 protein: CAWSVLSGGRYEQYF. DNA of the CDR3: TGTGCCTGGAGTGTATTGAGCGGGGGGCGCTACGAGCAGTACTTC.

The chain joins TRBV7-9 to TRBJ2-1; no clear D. CDR3 length: 15 amino acids. Deletions cut 4 bases from V and 2 bases from J, with 12 bases between. In germline, CDR1 is SEHNR, CDR2 FQNEAQ (reference sequence). The CDR3 loop is CASSSTPVPYNEQFF. The DNA for the CDR3 is TGTGCCAGCAGCTCAACACCCGTTCCCTACAATGAGCAGTTCTTC.

The chain combines TRBV5-4 with TRBJ1-6, with 9 bases matching TRBD1. The trim removed 2 bases at V and 7 bases at J, leaving 4 bases unmatched. This CDR3 is 15 amino acids long. CDR1 and CDR2 from the germline V gene are SGHNT and YYREEE (reference sequence). The chain's CDR3 is CASSLSGTGNSPLHF. CDR3 nucleotide sequence: TGTGCCAGCAGCTTATCCGGGACAGGGAATTCACCCCTCCACTTT.